The rows below give T cell receptor beta chains drawn from one sample of a study of blood T cells in healthy people across ages. MiXCR was run by TCRdb on the 5' RACE reads, yielding one entry per CDR3 protein. Of some 1.4 million distinct CDR3 sequences in the sample, around 42% are singletons; the top ten hold less than 8%. Sequenced sample: blood. The source is a woman aged 18 to 35 in good health. Each CDR3 is given without its conserved first and last residue. Each record gives: J gene, V gene, CDR3 protein.

TRBJ2-2 | TRBV3-1 | ASSKLQGKMNTGELF
TRBJ2-6 | TRBV20-1 | SARRPGIRVGLSEANVLT
TRBJ2-1 | TRBV7-9 | ASSFQGYIDEQF
TRBJ2-2 | TRBV6-5 | ASEIQGAQTGELF
TRBJ2-1 | TRBV10-3 | AIRPRDRGINEQF
TRBJ1-2 | TRBV29-1 | SVEDRGSNYGYT
TRBJ1-4 | TRBV7-7 | VGCGEKLF
TRBJ2-7 | TRBV12-3/TRBV12-4 | AGTQRGLAGDEQY
TRBJ2-5 | TRBV29-1 | SALKGTGRETQY
TRBJ2-7 | TRBV10-3 | AISDRGQGTLGEQY
TRBJ1-2 | TRBV15 | ATSRASINYT
TRBJ1-6 | TRBV6-5 | ASRRFGSDSPLH
. | TRBV20-1 | SVPVGGGTSYEQY
TRBJ2-1 | TRBV29-1 | SVLDEQF
TRBJ2-3 | TRBV6-5 | ASSYQQFSTDTQY
TRBJ2-1 | TRBV7-9 | ASTKGGHNEQF
TRBJ1-1 | TRBV6-1 | ASPQGGGWTEAF
TRBJ2-7 | TRBV20-1 | SARGGLAGVRSSYEQY
TRBJ1-2 | TRBV12-3/TRBV12-4 | ASSTGTGWTNYGYT
TRBJ1-1 | TRBV5-1 | ASRPGTGGTEAF
TRBJ1-4 | TRBV9 | ARDRLCVGNEKLF
TRBJ2-2 | TRBV7-2 | ASSQRAGGSNTGELF
TRBJ2-5 | TRBV4-2 | ASSQEGGLAGNNEQY
TRBJ2-5 | TRBV5-1 | ASSTTGYGQETQY
. | TRBV29-1 | SVAGLHSYNEQY
TRBJ2-3 | TRBV3-1 | ASSQWASGGPDTQY
TRBJ2-1 | TRBV5-1 | ASSLPEDSHRTYNEQF
TRBJ2-5 | TRBV7-2 | ASSHRATGTVQETQY